Each of the 12 T cell receptor beta chains below was sequenced from the same sample in a study of metastatic and nonmetastatic thyroid tumors. No patient had received any treatment before thyroid surgery. TCRdb re-analyzed the PCR reads through MiXCR. The data hold 55,000 to 75,000 clones, with around 18% observed a single time. The sequenced sample consisted of blood. The receptors come from a female donor with papillary thyroid cancer or a benign thyroid nodule (not recorded which). Some clones in this sample may be carry-over from other donors' samples.

This clone was recorded a few times. The chain couples TRBV6-2 or TRBV6-3 to TRBJ2-1; 13 bases map to TRBD2. This CDR3 comprises 15 residues. CDR1 is MNHEY, CDR2 SVGEGT, per germline. V lost 7 bases and J lost 7; bases outside the gene matches: 7. The CDR3 protein is CASKLGLAGVNEQFF. The CDR3, as DNA: TGTGCCAGCAAACTCGGACTAGCGGGAGTAAATGAGCAGTTCTTC.

This clone was counted many times. This chain connects TRBV20-1 to TRBJ2-7; no firm D call. The V and J ends lost 0 bases and 6 bases respectively, with 6 bases between them. Germline loops: CDR1 DFQATT, CDR2 SNEGSKA (reference sequence). This CDR3 has 11 residues. The CDR3 DNA sequence: TGCAGTGCTAGAGATACGGGCGAGCAGTACTTC. Its translation is CSARDTGEQYF.

This clone showed up just a few times. This chain connects TRBV14 to TRBJ2-3; no clear D. Trimming shortened V by 0 bases and J by 13 bases, and 20 bases separated the two germline ends. Per the germline V gene, CDR1 is SGHDN and CDR2 is FVKESK. The length of the CDR3 is 15 residues. CDR3 sequence: CASSQDRRTTGSEYF. Here the CDR3 DNA reads TGTGCCAGCAGCCAAGATAGGCGTACAACCGGGTCGGAGTATTTT.

This clone occurred a few times. The chain couples TRBV27 to TRBJ2-6; D is undetermined. The CDR3 sequence is 13 residues long. CDR1 and CDR2 from the germline V gene are MNHEY and SMNVEV (reference sequence). V lost 5 bases and J 5 bases, leaving 7 bases between the germline ends. CDR3 nucleotides: TGTGCCAGCAGTCCGACCCGGGCCAACGTCCTGACTTTC. Residues: CASSPTRANVLTF. The entire variable domain, with the rest obtained from reference TRBV27 and TRBJ2-6, is as follows: EAQVTQNPRYLITVTGKKLTVTCSQNMNHEYMSWYRQDPGLGLRQIYYSMNVEVTDKGDVPEGYKVSRKEKRNFPLILESPSPNQTSLYFCASSPTRANVLTFGAGSRLTVL.

As for this clone: Sequence at one end of the junction differs from germline and may be a read error. The chain employs TRBV11-2 and TRBJ1-2, with D perhaps TRBD1 (6 bases). The germline gives CDR1 SGHAT, CDR2 FQNNGV. The CDR3 spans 15 residues. CDR3: CASSLDGTPNYVYTF. The CDR3 bases are TGTGCCAGCAGCTTAGATGGGACACCTAACTATGTCTACACCTTC.

The chain uses TRBV20-1 and TRBJ1-6; D is uncertain. The CDR3 is 14 residues long. V dropped 6 bases and J dropped 9 bases, with 18 bases sitting between them. The germline V gene encodes CDR1 DFQATT and CDR2 SNEGSKA (reference sequence). CDR3 amino acids: CSAKDGVEVSPLHF. The CDR3 DNA is TGCAGTGCCAAAGACGGGGTGGAAGTTTCACCCCTCCACTTT.

The chain recombines TRBV24-1 with TRBJ2-6; D is undetermined. The CDR3 is made up of 17 amino acids. Per the germline V gene, CDR1 is KGHDR and CDR2 is SFDVKD. V lost 5 bases and J lost 0, with 13 bases in between. The CDR3 DNA sequence: TGTGCCACCAGTGGGTCAGGCAGATTCTCTGGGGCCAACGTCCTGACTTTC. Residues: CATSGSGRFSGANVLTF.

This clone was counted at least ten times. This sequence may be a read error, since a much larger clone differs from it by one base. The rearrangement joins TRBV3-1 to TRBJ2-3; D not resolved. Germline lookup yields CDR1 LGHDT and CDR2 YNNKEL (reference sequence). V gave up 11 bases and J gave up 10 bases, with 16 bases separating them. CDR3 length: 11 amino acids. Here the CDR3 reads CAAASSDAQYF. CDR3 nucleotides: TGTGCCGCCGCCTCGAGTGATGCGCAGTATTTT.

Regarding this clone: Since a much larger clone is just one base distant, this may be a read error. The V and J genes are TRBV5-6 and TRBJ1-1, with D possibly TRBD1 on 6 matching bases. In germline, CDR1 is SGHDT, CDR2 YYEEEE. This CDR3 has 13 residues. CDR3 in amino acids: CASSAQGFTEALF. As DNA, the CDR3 is TGTGCCAGCAGCGCGCAGGGGTTTACTGAAGCTTTATTT.

The CDR3 DNA is TGTGCTAGTGGTTTGATTACCGGTACATGGTTCCCTCAAGGTCAGCCCCAGCATTTT. It translates to CASGLITGTWFPQGQPQHF. The chain uses TRBV12-5 and TRBJ1-5; no definite D call. The CDR3 runs 19 residues. CDR1 is LGHNT, CDR2 FRNRAP, per germline. With 2 bases removed from V and 6 bases from J, the gap between germline ends came to 26 bases.

This clone was found a few times. V gene TRBV19 combines with J gene TRBJ2-7; the D is unclear. The germline V gene has CDR1 LNHDA and CDR2 SQIVND (reference sequence). The V end lost 6 bases, the J end lost 3 bases, and 9 bases lay between the germline ends. This CDR3 contains 12 residues. CDR3 coding DNA: TGTGCCAGTAGCACGGAGAACTACGAGCAGTACTTC. Amino acids: CASSTENYEQYF.

Many counts were recorded for this clone. This rearrangement joins TRBV2 to TRBJ1-2; TRBD1 might be the D (6 bases). V was cut by 8 bases and J by 8 bases, with 15 bases left in between. The CDR3 sequence is 12 residues long. CDR1 SNHLY and CDR2 FYNNEI come from the germline V gene. The CDR3 DNA follows: TGTGCCAGCGAATGGGGGCCGGGCGGCTACACCTTC. It codes for CASEWGPGGYTF. The full variable domain, rest sourced from reference TRBV2 and TRBJ1-2, is EPEVTQTPSHQVTQMGQEVILRCVPISNHLYFYWYRQILGQKVEFLVSFYNNEISEKSEIFDDQFSVERPDGSNFTLKIRSTKLEDSAMYFCASEWGPGGYTFGSGTRLTVV.